What follows is one T cell receptor beta chain and its context. Antigen unknown. MiXCR, applied by TCRdb to the 5' RACE reads, yields one record per CDR3 protein. The table has about 110,000 distinct CDR3 sequences, over 15% seen once. The data originate from a study of T-cell memory formation after mild COVID-19. The V end was cut by 3 bases, the J end by 2 bases, with 14 bases between. The germline V gene has CDR1 DFQATT and CDR2 SNEGSKA (reference sequence). This CDR3 is 14 amino acids long. The study, taken as a whole, reports: Several responding clones turned up in pre-infection memory, indicating that cross-reactive memory may have taken part.

V gene TRBV20-1 combines with J gene TRBJ2-7; D might be TRBD2 (7 bases). The sequencing sample was made of PBMCs or a T cell subset sorted from them (not recorded which). This TCR derives from a man in his late teens or twenties who had mild COVID-19 (a few samples of this study predate the infection). Cell type and time point are not known. CDR3 nucleotides: TGCAGTGCTAGTCGGGGGGCAGGAACCTACGAGCAGTACTTC. Translation gives CSASRGAGTYEQYF.